A single sample is the source of the 2 T cell receptor beta chains below, sequenced in a study of control samples from healthy donors and cancer patients. This table comes from immunoSEQ multiplex PCR, and its TCRdb copy is limited to in-frame clones, with some not included. In the table there are under 450,000 clones, 90% of which are singletons. Material for sequencing was PBMCs. These receptors were collected from a man aged 40-55 years with head and neck cancer.

The chain is built from TRBV30 and TRBJ1-2; TRBD1 might be the D (6 bases). V was clipped by 4 bases and J by 11 bases, with 17 bases between them. Per germline, CDR1 GTSNPN and CDR2 SVGIG (reference sequence). This CDR3 contains 12 residues. Here the CDR3 DNA reads TGTGCCTGGATGACAGGCCTCCCCTCGTACACCTTC. Encoded protein: CAWMTGLPSYTF.

V usage is TRBV6-5 and J usage is TRBJ2-7; perhaps TRBD1 as D (6 bases). Germline CDR1 and CDR2: MNHEY and SVGAGI. The CDR3 sequence is 12 residues long. V lost 6 bases and J lost 2, with 8 bases in between. CDR3 in amino acids: CASRGQAYEQYF. Written as DNA, the CDR3 is TGTGCCAGCAGGGGACAAGCCTACGAGCAGTACTTC.